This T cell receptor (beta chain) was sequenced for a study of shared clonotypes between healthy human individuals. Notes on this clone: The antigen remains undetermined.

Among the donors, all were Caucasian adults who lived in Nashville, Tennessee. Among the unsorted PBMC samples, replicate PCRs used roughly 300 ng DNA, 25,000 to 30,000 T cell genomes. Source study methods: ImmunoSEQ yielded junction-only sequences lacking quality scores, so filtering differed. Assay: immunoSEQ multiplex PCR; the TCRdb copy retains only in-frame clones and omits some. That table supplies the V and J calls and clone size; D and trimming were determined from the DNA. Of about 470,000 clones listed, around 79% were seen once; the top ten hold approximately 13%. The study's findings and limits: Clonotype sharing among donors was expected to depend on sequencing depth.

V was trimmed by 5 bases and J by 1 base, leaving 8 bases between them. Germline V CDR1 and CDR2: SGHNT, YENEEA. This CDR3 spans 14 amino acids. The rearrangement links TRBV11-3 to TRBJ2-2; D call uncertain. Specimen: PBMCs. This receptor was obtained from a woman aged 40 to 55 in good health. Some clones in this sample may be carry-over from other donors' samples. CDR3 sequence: CASSLRLNTGELFF. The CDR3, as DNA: TGTGCCAGCAGCCTCCGATTGAACACCGGGGAGCTGTTTTTT.